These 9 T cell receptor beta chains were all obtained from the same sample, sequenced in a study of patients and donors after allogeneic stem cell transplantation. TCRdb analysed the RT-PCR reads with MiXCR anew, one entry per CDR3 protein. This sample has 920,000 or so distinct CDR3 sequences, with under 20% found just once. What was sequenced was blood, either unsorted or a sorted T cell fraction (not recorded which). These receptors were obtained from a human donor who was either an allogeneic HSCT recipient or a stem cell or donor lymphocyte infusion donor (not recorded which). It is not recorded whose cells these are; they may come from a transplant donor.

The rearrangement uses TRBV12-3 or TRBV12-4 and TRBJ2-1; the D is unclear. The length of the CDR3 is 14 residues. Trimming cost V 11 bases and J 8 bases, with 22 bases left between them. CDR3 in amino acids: CAGSNSDRTDEQFF. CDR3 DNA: TGTGCCGGATCGAACTCCGACCGAACCGATGAGCAGTTCTTC.

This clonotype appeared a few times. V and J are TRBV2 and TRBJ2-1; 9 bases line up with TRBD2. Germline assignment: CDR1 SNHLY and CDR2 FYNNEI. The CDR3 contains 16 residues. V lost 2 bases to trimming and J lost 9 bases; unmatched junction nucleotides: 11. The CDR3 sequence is CASSEIKVAGVFEQFF. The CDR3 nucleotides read TGTGCCAGCAGTGAAATTAAGGTAGCGGGAGTATTTGAGCAGTTCTTC.

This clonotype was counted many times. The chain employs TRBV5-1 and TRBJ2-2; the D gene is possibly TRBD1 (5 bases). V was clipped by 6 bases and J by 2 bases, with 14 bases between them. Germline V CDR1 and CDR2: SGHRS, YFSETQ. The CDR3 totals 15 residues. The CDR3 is CASMWQGINTGELFF. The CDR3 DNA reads TGCGCCAGCATGTGGCAGGGCATCAACACCGGGGAGCTGTTTTTT.

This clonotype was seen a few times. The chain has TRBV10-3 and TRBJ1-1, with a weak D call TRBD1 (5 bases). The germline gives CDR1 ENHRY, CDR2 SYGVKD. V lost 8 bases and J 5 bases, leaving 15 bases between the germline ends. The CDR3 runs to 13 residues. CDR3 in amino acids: CAIVGGVRTEAFF. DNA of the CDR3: TGTGCCATCGTTGGAGGGGTTCGGACTGAAGCTTTCTTT.

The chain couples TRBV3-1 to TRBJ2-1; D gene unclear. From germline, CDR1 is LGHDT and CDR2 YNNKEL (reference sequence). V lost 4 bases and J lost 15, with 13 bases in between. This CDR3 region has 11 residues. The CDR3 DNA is TGTGCCAGCAGCCCTGGCCCGCGGCTGTTCTTC. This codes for CASSPGPRLFF.

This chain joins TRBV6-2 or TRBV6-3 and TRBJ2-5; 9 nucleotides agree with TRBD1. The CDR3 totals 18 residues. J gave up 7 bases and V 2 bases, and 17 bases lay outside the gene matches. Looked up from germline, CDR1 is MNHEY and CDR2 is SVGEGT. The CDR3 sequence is CASSYGFGLRDRVWTQYF. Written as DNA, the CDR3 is TGTGCCAGCAGTTACGGCTTCGGACTCCGGGACAGGGTATGGACCCAGTACTTC.

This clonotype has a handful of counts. The CDR3 region is CSAPLTVNTEAFF. The CDR3 bases are TGCAGTGCGCCGCTTACAGTTAACACTGAAGCTTTCTTT. The V and J genes are TRBV20-1 and TRBJ1-1; D gene uncertain. Germline V CDR1 and CDR2: DFQATT, SNEGSKA (reference sequence). The ends were cut back, 6 bases at V and 2 bases at J, with 13 bases in the middle. CDR3 length: 13 amino acids.

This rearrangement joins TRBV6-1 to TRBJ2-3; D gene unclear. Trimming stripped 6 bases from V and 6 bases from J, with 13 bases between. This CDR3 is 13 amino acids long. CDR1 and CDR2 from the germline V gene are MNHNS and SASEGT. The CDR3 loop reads CASSPDPLDTQYF. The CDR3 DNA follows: TGTGCCAGCAGCCCGGACCCGTTGGATACGCAGTATTTT.

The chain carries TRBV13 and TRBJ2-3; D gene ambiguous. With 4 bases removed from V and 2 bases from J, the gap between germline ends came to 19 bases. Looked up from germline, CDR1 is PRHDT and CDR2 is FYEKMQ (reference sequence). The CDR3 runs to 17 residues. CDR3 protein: CASSSRELAHSTDTQYF. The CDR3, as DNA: TGTGCCAGCAGCTCCCGAGAATTGGCCCACTCCACAGATACGCAGTATTTT.